This is a list of T cell receptor beta chains from one sample in a study of beta chain features in type 1 diabetes. Repertoires were generated with immunoSEQ multiplex PCR, while TCRdb's copy carries only in-frame clones and drops some. Of roughly 130,000 clones listed, roughly 15% are singletons. The sample taken for sequencing was central memory CD4+ T cells from blood. These TCRs come from a young man with type 1 diabetes. Each CDR3 is given with its conserved first and last residue. The order of the fields is CDR3 DNA, CDR3 protein, V gene, J gene, clone size, D gene. D genes are given only for firm matches. Expanded clones are given a class, and other clones once, few, many or no size at all.

CDR3 DNA: TGTGCCATTGGACCGATCACAGATACGCAGTATTTT
CDR3 protein: CAIGPITDTQYF
V gene: TRBV10-3
J gene: TRBJ2-3
clone size: -
D gene: -

CDR3 DNA: TGTGCCAGCAGCACAAAAAACAAGGGGGTCTATGGCTACACCTTC
CDR3 protein: CASSTKNKGVYGYTF
V gene: TRBV5-4
J gene: TRBJ1-2
clone size: few
D gene: -

CDR3 DNA: TGTGCCAGCTCACCATCGGAGAACACTGAAGCTTTCTTT
CDR3 protein: CASSPSENTEAFF
V gene: TRBV18
J gene: TRBJ1-1
clone size: few
D gene: -

CDR3 DNA: TGTGCCAGCTCACCAACCGGGACAGGGTTTTACGAGCAGTACTTC
CDR3 protein: CASSPTGTGFYEQYF
V gene: TRBV18
J gene: TRBJ2-7
clone size: medium-sized
D gene: TRBD1

CDR3 DNA: TGTGCCAGCAGCGTAATCAGCGCGGTAACCTACAATGAGCAGTTCTTC
CDR3 protein: CASSVISAVTYNEQFF
V gene: TRBV9
J gene: TRBJ2-1
clone size: few
D gene: -

CDR3 DNA: TGTGCCAGCAGCTTAGCGGTGAACACGAACACTGAAGCTTTCTTT
CDR3 protein: CASSLAVNTNTEAFF
V gene: TRBV7-2
J gene: TRBJ1-1
clone size: few
D gene: -

CDR3 DNA: TGCGCCAGCAGCCAAGACGAAGGGGGCTCGGATACGCAGTATTTT
CDR3 protein: CASSQDEGGSDTQYF
V gene: TRBV4-3
J gene: TRBJ2-3
clone size: -
D gene: TRBD1

CDR3 DNA: TGCAGCGTTACCGGGGACGCAGCCTACGAGCAGTACTTC
CDR3 protein: CSVTGDAAYEQYF
V gene: TRBV29-1
J gene: TRBJ2-7
clone size: -
D gene: -

CDR3 DNA: TGCAGCGTCCAAGCTCAGGGAAACACTGAAGCTTTCTTT
CDR3 protein: CSVQAQGNTEAFF
V gene: TRBV29-1
J gene: TRBJ1-1
clone size: -
D gene: -

CDR3 DNA: TGTGCCAGCAGCGTAGCTTTGGGACCCGAACATGAGCAGTTCTTC
CDR3 protein: CASSVALGPEHEQFF
V gene: TRBV9
J gene: TRBJ2-1
clone size: few
D gene: -

CDR3 DNA: TGTGCCAGCAGCCGGCAGGAGACCCAGTACTTC
CDR3 protein: CASSRQETQYF
V gene: TRBV14
J gene: TRBJ2-5
clone size: few
D gene: -

CDR3 DNA: TGTGCCAGCGCTTACTCGGGGACCGGGGAGCTGTTTTTT
CDR3 protein: CASAYSGTGELFF
V gene: TRBV9
J gene: TRBJ2-2
clone size: -
D gene: -

CDR3 DNA: TGTGCCAGCAGCCCAGGGGGCAGCCTCACCGGGGAGCTGTTTTTT
CDR3 protein: CASSPGGSLTGELFF
V gene: TRBV7-2
J gene: TRBJ2-2
clone size: -
D gene: TRBD1

CDR3 DNA: TGTGCCAGCAGCCAAGATCGGGCAGGGGAGCAAAAACTGTTTTTT
CDR3 protein: CASSQDRAGEQKLFF
V gene: TRBV4-2
J gene: TRBJ1-4
clone size: -
D gene: -

CDR3 DNA: TGTGCCAGCAGCTTACAACCGGAGACGCGGGAGCAGTACTTC
CDR3 protein: CASSLQPETREQYF
V gene: TRBV7-2
J gene: TRBJ2-7
clone size: many
D gene: -

CDR3 DNA: TGTGCCAGCAAAACAGGGGAGCGCGAGCAGTACTTC
CDR3 protein: CASKTGEREQYF
V gene: TRBV6-5
J gene: TRBJ2-7
clone size: -
D gene: TRBD1

CDR3 DNA: TGTGCCAGCAGTTTAGCCAATGAGCAGTTCTTC
CDR3 protein: CASSLANEQFF
V gene: TRBV28
J gene: TRBJ2-1
clone size: -
D gene: -

CDR3 DNA: TGTGCCAGCAGCCAAGGGGGCCAGGGCGGCTACACCTTC
CDR3 protein: CASSQGGQGGYTF
V gene: TRBV4-2
J gene: TRBJ1-2
clone size: -
D gene: -

CDR3 DNA: TGTGCCAGCAGCCACGACCGACTCGCTAATGAAAAACTGTTTTTT
CDR3 protein: CASSHDRLANEKLFF
V gene: TRBV4-2
J gene: TRBJ1-4
clone size: -
D gene: -

CDR3 DNA: TGTGCCAGCAGCAGGGGGCTTGCAACTAATGAAAAACTGTTTTTT
CDR3 protein: CASSRGLATNEKLFF
V gene: TRBV7-2
J gene: TRBJ1-4
clone size: -
D gene: TRBD1

CDR3 DNA: TGTGCCTGGAGAACGACAGCTAGCTCCTACAATGAGCAGTTCTTC
CDR3 protein: CAWRTTASSYNEQFF
V gene: TRBV30
J gene: TRBJ2-1
clone size: -
D gene: -

CDR3 DNA: TGTGCCAGCAGTTTATCAAGGGGGGCTGGAAACACCATATATTTT
CDR3 protein: CASSLSRGAGNTIYF
V gene: TRBV27
J gene: TRBJ1-3
clone size: many
D gene: -

CDR3 DNA: TGTGCCAGCAGGGTGGACGTGGAGACCCAGTACTTC
CDR3 protein: CASRVDVETQYF
V gene: TRBV2
J gene: TRBJ2-5
clone size: -
D gene: -

CDR3 DNA: TGTGCCAGCAGCGGGGGAGGACAGGGACTCACAGATACGCAGTATTTT
CDR3 protein: CASSGGGQGLTDTQYF
V gene: TRBV5-4
J gene: TRBJ2-3
clone size: few
D gene: TRBD1

CDR3 DNA: TGTGCCAGCAGACGATCCCCGGACGGGGCACTCGAAGAGACCCAGTACTTC
CDR3 protein: CASRRSPDGALEETQYF
V gene: TRBV28
J gene: TRBJ2-5
clone size: few
D gene: -

CDR3 DNA: TGCAGCGCCGCGGAAGAAATAAATGAAAAACTGTTTTTT
CDR3 protein: CSAAEEINEKLFF
V gene: TRBV29-1
J gene: TRBJ1-4
clone size: -
D gene: -

CDR3 DNA: TGCAGCGTTCGCCGGGACGGAAATTCACCCCTCCACTTT
CDR3 protein: CSVRRDGNSPLHF
V gene: TRBV29-1
J gene: TRBJ1-6
clone size: few
D gene: -

CDR3 DNA: TGTGCCAGCAGCTCCTCGTCCGACCGGGCGGGGCAGTACTTC
CDR3 protein: CASSSSSDRAGQYF
V gene: TRBV7-2
J gene: TRBJ2-7
clone size: -
D gene: -

CDR3 DNA: TGCGCCAGCAGCTTGGACCCAGGGCCCCAAGAGACCCAGTACTTC
CDR3 protein: CASSLDPGPQETQYF
V gene: TRBV5-1
J gene: TRBJ2-5
clone size: -
D gene: -

CDR3 DNA: TGTGCCAGCAGTCTGCAGGGTCTTACTGAAGCTTTCTTT
CDR3 protein: CASSLQGLTEAFF
V gene: TRBV27
J gene: TRBJ1-1
clone size: -
D gene: -